The 11 T cell receptor beta chains listed next were all sequenced from one sample in a study of cytomegalovirus exposure and HLA in healthy donors. Assay: immunoSEQ multiplex PCR; the TCRdb copy retains only in-frame clones and omits some. The sample lists hundreds of thousands of clones; around 88% were seen once. Sequencing was done on a sample of PBMCs. All receptors come from a young woman in good health and CMV-seropositive.

This clone was seen a few times. V usage is TRBV10-3 and J usage is TRBJ2-5, with TRBD1 matching over 10 bases. After removal of 10 bases from V and 4 bases from J, the junction contained 3 bases not matched to a gene. CDR3 size: 12 residues. CDR1 is ENHRY and CDR2 is SYGVKD in the germline V gene. CDR3 DNA: TGTGCCAGCCGGGACAGGGGAGAGACCCAGTACTTC. Amino acid sequence: CASRDRGETQYF.

The chain combines TRBV5-6 with TRBJ2-7, with 8 nucleotides matching TRBD2. This CDR3 has 15 amino acids. The germline CDR1 and CDR2 sequences are SGHDT and YYEEEE. V was clipped by 3 bases and J by 2 bases; unmatched bases: 7. The chain's CDR3 is CASSSYSGTTYEQYF. The CDR3 region has the DNA TGTGCCAGCAGCTCGTATAGCGGGACCACCTACGAGCAGTACTTC. The entire variable domain, with the rest obtained from reference TRBV5-6 and TRBJ2-7, is as follows: DAGVTQSPTHLIKTRGQQVTLRCSPKSGHDTVSWYQQALGQGPQFIFQYYEEEERQRGNFPDRFSGHQFPNYSSELNVNALLLGDSALYLCASSSYSGTTYEQYFGPGTRLTVT.

The chain has TRBV6-5 and TRBJ2-7, with 7 bases aligning to TRBD2. Germline-derived CDR1 and CDR2 are MNHEY and SVGAGI. This CDR3 spans 16 amino acids. V was clipped by 0 bases and J by 1 base; unmatched bases: 6. Here the CDR3 DNA reads TGTGCCAGCAGTTACTCGGCGGGGGAGGGGTCCTACGAGCAGTACTTC. Residues: CASSYSAGEGSYEQYF.

The chain has TRBV2 and TRBJ1-5, with D uncertain. This CDR3 has 15 amino acids. V was clipped by 5 bases and J by 0 bases, with 11 bases between them. The germline gives CDR1 SNHLY, CDR2 FYNNEI. The CDR3 reads CASSTSVNSNQPQHF. CDR3 sequence (DNA): TGTGCCAGCAGTACCTCGGTTAATAGCAATCAGCCCCAGCATTTT.

The V call is TRBV5-1, the J call TRBJ1-3, with TRBD1 identical over 7 bases. The V segment lost 0 bases and the J segment 0 bases; nucleotides outside the gene matches: 3. The V gene's germline CDR1 is SGHRS and CDR2 YFSETQ. CDR3 size: 16 residues. The CDR3 nucleotides read TGCGCCAGCAGCTTGGAGGGACAGAGCTCTGGAAACACCATATATTTT. This translates into CASSLEGQSSGNTIYF.

CDR3 loop: CAISESQGVGDTQYF. The CDR3 DNA sequence: TGTGCCATCAGTGAAAGTCAAGGGGTAGGAGATACGCAGTATTTT. The chain has TRBV10-3 and TRBJ2-3; D might be TRBD1 (5 bases). CDR1 ENHRY and CDR2 SYGVKD come from the germline V gene. Trimming left V 3 bases short and J 5 bases short, with 15 bases between. The CDR3 loop spans 15 amino acids.

CDR3 nucleotides: TGTGCCAGCACCCGGGGAGTCGGGGTGAACACTGAAGCTTTCTTT. This codes for CASTRGVGVNTEAFF. The chain recombines TRBV5-5 with TRBJ1-1; D is ambiguous. Germline CDR1 and CDR2: SGHKS and YYEKEE (reference sequence). V was clipped by 6 bases and J by 0 bases, with 15 bases between them. The CDR3 extends over 15 amino acids.

V usage is TRBV18 and J usage is TRBJ1-5; D gene unclear. This CDR3 is 13 amino acids long. CDR1 is KGHSH, CDR2 LQKENI, per germline. Trimming pared 3 bases from V and 5 bases from J, leaving 8 bases between. Written as DNA, the CDR3 is TGTGCCAGCTCACCCGGGGAGTATCAGCCCCAGCATTTT. Encoded protein: CASSPGEYQPQHF.

The chain recombines TRBV29-1 with TRBJ2-1, with TRBD2 identical over 13 bases. The length of the CDR3 is 17 residues. V lost 6 bases to trimming and J lost 4 bases; unmatched junction nucleotides: 12. Germline V lookup: CDR1 SQVTM, CDR2 ANQGSEA. The DNA of the CDR3 is TGCAGCGTATCCGGGACTAGCGGGATAAGGGTTTACAATGAGCAGTTCTTC. It yields the protein CSVSGTSGIRVYNEQFF.

The rearrangement links TRBV6-5 to TRBJ2-3; TRBD2 agrees at 8 bases. CDR1 MNHEY and CDR2 SVGAGI come from the germline V gene. The CDR3 length is 13 residues. V shed 6 bases, J shed 5 bases, and the junction held 4 bases outside the gene matches. CDR3 residues: CASRGGRRDTQYF. The DNA of the CDR3 is TGTGCCAGCAGGGGCGGGAGGAGAGATACGCAGTATTTT.

The genes are TRBV2 and TRBJ2-1, with D hard to call. The germline V gene encodes CDR1 SNHLY and CDR2 FYNNEI. The V end lost 6 bases, the J end lost 10 bases, and 10 bases lay between the germline ends. The CDR3 is 11 amino acids. This CDR3 reads CASSPEREQFF. CDR3 nucleotide sequence: TGTGCCAGCAGCCCCGAGCGCGAGCAGTTCTTC.